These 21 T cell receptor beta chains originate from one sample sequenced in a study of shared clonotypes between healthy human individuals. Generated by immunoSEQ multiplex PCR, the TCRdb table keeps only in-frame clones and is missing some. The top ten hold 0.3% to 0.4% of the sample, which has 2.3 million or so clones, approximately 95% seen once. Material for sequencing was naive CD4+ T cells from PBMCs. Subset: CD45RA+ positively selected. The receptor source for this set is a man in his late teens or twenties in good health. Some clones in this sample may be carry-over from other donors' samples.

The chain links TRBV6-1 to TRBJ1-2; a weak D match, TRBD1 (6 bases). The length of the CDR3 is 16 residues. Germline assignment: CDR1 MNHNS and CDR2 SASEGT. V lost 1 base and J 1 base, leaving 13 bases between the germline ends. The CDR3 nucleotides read TGTGCCAGCAGTGAAGATGGACAGATACTTAACTATGGCTACACCTTC. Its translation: CASSEDGQILNYGYTF.

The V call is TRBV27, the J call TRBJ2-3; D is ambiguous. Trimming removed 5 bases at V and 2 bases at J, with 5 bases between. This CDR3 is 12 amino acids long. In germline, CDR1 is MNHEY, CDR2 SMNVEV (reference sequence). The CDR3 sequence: CASSHTTDTQYF. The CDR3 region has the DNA TGTGCCAGCAGTCACACCACAGATACGCAGTATTTT.

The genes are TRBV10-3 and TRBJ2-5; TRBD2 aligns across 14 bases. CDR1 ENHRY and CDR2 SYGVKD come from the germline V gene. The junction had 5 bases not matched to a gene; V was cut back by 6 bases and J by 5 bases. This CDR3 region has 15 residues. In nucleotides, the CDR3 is TGTGCCATCAGCAACGGACTAGCGGGAGGTGAGACCCAGTACTTC. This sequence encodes CAISNGLAGGETQYF.

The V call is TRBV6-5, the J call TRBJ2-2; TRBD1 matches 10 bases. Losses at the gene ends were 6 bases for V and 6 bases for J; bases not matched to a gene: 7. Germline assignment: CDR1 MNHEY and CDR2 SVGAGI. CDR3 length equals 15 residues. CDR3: CASSRDRGLAGELFF. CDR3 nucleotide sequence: TGTGCCAGCAGCCGAGACAGGGGGCTAGCCGGGGAGCTGTTTTTT.

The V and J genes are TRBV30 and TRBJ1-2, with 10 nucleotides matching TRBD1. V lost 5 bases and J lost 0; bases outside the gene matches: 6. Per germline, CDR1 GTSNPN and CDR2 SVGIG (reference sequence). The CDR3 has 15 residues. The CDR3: CAWWDRGVANYGYTF. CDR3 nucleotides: TGTGCCTGGTGGGACAGGGGCGTCGCTAACTATGGCTACACCTTC.

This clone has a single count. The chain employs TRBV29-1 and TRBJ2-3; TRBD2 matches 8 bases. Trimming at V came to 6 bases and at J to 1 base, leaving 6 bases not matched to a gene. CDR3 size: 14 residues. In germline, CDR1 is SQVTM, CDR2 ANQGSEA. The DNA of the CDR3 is TGCAGCGTCGGGCTGACTAGCGGCACAGATACGCAGTATTTT. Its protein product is CSVGLTSGTDTQYF.

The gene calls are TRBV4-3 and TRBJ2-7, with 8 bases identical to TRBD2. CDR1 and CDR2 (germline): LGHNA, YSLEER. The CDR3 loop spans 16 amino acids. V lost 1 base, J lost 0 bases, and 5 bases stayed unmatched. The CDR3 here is CASSQGLTSVSYEQYF. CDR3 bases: TGCGCCAGCAGCCAAGGGCTGACTAGCGTCTCCTACGAGCAGTACTTC.

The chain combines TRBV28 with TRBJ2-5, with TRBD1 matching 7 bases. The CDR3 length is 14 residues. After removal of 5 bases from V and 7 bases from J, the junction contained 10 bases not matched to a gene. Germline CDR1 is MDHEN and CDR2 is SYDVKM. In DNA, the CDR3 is TGTGCCAGCAGTGGCCAGGGGGTCCTTGGGACCCAGTACTTC. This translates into CASSGQGVLGTQYF.

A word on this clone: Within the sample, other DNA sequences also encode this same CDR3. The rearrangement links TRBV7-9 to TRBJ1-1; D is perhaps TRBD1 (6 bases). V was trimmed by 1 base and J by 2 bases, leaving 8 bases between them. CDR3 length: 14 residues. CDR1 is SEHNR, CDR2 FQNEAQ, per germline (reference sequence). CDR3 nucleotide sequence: TGTGCCAGCAGCTTAGAGACAGGAAACACTGAAGCTTTCTTT. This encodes CASSLETGNTEAFF.

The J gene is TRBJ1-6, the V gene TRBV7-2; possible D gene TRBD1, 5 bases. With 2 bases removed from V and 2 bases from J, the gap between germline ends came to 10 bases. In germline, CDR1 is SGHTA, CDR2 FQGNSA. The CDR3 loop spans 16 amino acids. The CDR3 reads CASSLRSGPYNSPLHF. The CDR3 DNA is TGTGCCAGCAGCTTACGATCGGGGCCCTATAATTCACCCCTCCACTTT.

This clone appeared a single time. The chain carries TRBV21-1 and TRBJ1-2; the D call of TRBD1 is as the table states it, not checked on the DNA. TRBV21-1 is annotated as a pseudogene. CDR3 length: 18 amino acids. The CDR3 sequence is CASSKGGIGQGTNYGYTF. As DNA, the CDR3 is TGTGCCAGCAGCAAAGGGGGAATAGGACAGGGGACTAACTATGGCTACACCTTC.

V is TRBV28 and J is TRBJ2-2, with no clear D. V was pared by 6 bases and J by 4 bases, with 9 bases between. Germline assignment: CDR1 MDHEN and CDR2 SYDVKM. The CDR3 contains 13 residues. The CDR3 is CASSEKLTGELFF. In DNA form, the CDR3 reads TGTGCCAGCAGCGAAAAACTCACCGGGGAGCTGTTTTTT. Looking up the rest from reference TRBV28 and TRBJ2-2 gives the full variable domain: DVKVTQSSRYLVKRTGEKVFLECVQDMDHENMFWYRQDPGLGLRLIYFSYDVKMKEKGDIPEGYSVSREKKERFSLILESASTNQTSMYLCASSEKLTGELFFGEGSRLTVL.

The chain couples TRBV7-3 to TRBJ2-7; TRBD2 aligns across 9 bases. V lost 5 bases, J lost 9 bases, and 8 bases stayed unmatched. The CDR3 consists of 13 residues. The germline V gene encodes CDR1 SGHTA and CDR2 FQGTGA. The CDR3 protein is CASSQIAGARQYF. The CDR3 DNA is TGTGCCAGCAGCCAGATAGCGGGAGCAAGGCAGTACTTC.

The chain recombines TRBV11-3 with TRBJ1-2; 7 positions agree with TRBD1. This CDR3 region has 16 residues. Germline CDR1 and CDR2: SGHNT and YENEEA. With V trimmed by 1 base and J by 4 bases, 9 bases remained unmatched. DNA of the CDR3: TGTGCCAGCAGCTTAGTTATTGGTGACAGGGCCTATGGCTACACCTTC. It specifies CASSLVIGDRAYGYTF. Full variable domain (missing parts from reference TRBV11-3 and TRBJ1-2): EAGVVQSPRYKIIEKKQPVAFWCNPISGHNTLYWYLQNLGQGPELLIRYENEEAVDDSQLPKDRFSAERLKGVDSTLKIQPAELGDSAVYLCASSLVIGDRAYGYTFGSGTRLTVV.

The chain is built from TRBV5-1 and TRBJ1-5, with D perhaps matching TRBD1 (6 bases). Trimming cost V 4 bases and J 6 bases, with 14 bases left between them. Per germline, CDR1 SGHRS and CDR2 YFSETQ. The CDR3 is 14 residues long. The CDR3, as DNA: TGCGCCAGCAGCCTAACAGGGTTAGCTCAGCCCCAGCATTTT. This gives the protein CASSLTGLAQPQHF.

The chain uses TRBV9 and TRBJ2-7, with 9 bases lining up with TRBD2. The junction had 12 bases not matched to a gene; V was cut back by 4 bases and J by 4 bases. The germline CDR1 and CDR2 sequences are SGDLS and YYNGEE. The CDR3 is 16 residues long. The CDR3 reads CASSPNTGTSLYEQYF. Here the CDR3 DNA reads TGTGCCAGCAGCCCGAACACCGGGACTAGCTTATACGAGCAGTACTTC.

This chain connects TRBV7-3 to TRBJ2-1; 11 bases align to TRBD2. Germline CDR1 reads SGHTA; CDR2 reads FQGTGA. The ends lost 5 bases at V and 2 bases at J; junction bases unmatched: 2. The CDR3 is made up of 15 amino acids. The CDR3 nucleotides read TGTGCCAGCAGCAAGACTAGCGGGACCTACAATGAGCAGTTCTTC. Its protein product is CASSKTSGTYNEQFF.

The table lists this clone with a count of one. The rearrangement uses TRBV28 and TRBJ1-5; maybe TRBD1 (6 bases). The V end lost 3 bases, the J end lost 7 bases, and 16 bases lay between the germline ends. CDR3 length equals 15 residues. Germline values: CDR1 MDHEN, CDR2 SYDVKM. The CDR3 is CASSLGGGGRQPQHF. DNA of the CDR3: TGTGCCAGCAGTTTGGGAGGGGGAGGGAGGCAGCCCCAGCATTTT.

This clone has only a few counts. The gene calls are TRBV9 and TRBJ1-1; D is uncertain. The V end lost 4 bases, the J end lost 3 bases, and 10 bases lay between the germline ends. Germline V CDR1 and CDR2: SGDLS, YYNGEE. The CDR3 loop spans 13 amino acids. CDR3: CASSTAADTEAFF. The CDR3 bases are TGTGCCAGCAGCACAGCAGCGGACACTGAAGCTTTCTTT.

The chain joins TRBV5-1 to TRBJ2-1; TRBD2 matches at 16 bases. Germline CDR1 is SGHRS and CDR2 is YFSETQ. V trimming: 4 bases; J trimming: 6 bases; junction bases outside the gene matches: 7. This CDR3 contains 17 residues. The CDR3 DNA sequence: TGCGCCAGCAGCGCCGGGACTAGCGGGAGGGCCACCAATGAGCAGTTCTTC. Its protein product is CASSAGTSGRATNEQFF.

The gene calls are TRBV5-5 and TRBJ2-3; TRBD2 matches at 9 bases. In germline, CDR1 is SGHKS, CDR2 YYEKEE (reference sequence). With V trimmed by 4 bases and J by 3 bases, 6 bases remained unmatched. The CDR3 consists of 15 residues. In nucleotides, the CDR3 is TGTGCCAGCAGCGGTAGCGGGAGTCTAACAGATACGCAGTATTTT. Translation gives CASSGSGSLTDTQYF.